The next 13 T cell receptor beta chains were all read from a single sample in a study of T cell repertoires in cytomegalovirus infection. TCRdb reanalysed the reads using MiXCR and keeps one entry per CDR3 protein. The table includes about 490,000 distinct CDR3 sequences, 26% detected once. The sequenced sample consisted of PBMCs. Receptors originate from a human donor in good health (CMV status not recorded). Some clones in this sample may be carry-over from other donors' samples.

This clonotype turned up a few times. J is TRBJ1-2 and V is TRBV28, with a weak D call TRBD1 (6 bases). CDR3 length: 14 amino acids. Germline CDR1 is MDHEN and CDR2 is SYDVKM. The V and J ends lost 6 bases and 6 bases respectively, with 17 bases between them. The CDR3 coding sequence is TGTGCCAGCAGCTACAGGGTTGGGAGGCATGGCTACACCTTC. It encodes CASSYRVGRHGYTF.

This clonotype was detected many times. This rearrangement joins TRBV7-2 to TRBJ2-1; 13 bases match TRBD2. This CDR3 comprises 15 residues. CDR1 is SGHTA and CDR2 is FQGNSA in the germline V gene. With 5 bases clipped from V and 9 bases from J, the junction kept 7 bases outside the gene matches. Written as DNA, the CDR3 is TGTGCCAGCAGCATGAGGACTAGCGGGAGAGGTGAGCAGTTCTTC. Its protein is CASSMRTSGRGEQFF.

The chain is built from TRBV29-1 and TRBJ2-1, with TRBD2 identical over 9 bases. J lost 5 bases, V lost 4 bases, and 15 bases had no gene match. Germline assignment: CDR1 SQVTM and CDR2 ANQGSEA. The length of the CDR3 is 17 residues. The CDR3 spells CSVALRRREGRHNEQFF. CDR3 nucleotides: TGCAGCGTTGCCCTCCGACGGCGGGAGGGTCGACACAATGAGCAGTTCTTC.

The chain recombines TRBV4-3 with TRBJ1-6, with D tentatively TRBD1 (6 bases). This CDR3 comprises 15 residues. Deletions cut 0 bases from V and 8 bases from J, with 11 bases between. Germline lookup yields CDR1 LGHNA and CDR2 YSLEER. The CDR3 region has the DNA TGCGCCAGCAGCCAAGACAGGGGTCCGGATTCACCCCTCCACTTT. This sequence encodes CASSQDRGPDSPLHF.

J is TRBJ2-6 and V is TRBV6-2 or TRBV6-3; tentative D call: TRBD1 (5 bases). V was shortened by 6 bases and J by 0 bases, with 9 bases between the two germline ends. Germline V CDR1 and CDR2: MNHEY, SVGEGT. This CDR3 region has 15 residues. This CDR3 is CASRPGHSGANVLTF. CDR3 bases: TGTGCCAGCAGACCCGGACACTCTGGGGCCAACGTCCTGACTTTC.

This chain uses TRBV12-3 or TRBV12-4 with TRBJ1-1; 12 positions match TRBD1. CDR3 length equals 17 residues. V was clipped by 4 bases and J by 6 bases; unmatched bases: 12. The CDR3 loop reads CASSSPGQGATGAEAFF. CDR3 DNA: TGTGCCAGCAGTTCCCCGGGACAGGGGGCTACGGGCGCTGAAGCTTTCTTT.

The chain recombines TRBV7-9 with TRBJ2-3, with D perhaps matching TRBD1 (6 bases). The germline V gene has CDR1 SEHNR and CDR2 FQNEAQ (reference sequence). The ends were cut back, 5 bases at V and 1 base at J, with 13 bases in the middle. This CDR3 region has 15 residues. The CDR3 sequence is CASSHWDTRTDTQYF. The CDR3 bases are TGTGCCAGCAGCCACTGGGACACACGCACAGATACGCAGTATTTT.

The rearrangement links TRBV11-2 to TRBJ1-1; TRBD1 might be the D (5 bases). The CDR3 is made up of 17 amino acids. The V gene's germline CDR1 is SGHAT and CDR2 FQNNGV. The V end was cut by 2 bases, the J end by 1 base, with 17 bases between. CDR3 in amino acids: CASSLLGRGRGNTEAFF. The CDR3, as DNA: TGTGCCAGCAGCTTATTAGGTAGAGGGAGGGGGAACACTGAAGCTTTCTTT.

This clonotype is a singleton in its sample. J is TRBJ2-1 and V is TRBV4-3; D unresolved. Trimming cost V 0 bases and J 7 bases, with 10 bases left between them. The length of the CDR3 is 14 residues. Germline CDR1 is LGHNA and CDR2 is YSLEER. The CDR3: CASSQEGLQNEQFF. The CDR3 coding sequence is TGCGCCAGCAGCCAAGAAGGGCTTCAGAATGAGCAGTTCTTC.

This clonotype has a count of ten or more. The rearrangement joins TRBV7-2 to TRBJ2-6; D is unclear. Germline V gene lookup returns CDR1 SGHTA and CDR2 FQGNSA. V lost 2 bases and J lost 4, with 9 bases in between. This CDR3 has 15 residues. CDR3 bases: TGTGCCAGCAGCTTAACACCGGGCGGGGCCAACGTCCTGACTTTC. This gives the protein CASSLTPGGANVLTF.

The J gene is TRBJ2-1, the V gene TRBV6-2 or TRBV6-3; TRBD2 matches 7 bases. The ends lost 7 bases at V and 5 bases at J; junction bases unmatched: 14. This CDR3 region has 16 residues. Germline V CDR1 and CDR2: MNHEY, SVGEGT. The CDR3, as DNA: TGTGCCAGCAAAACCTGGGGGAGCGGGACCCACAATGAGCAGTTCTTC. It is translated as CASKTWGSGTHNEQFF.

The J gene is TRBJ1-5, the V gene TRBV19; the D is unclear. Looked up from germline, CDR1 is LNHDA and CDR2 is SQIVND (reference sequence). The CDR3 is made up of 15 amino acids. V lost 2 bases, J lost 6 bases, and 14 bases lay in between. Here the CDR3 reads CASSIRGFGGQPQHF. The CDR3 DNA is TGTGCCAGTAGTATACGGGGATTTGGCGGTCAGCCCCAGCATTTT.

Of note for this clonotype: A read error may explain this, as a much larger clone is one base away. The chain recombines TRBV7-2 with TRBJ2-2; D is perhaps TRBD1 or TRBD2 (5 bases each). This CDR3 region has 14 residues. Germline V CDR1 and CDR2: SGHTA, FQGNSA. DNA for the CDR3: TGTGCCGGCAGGCCGGGGCTGAACACCGGGGAGCTGTTTTTT. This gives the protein CAGRPGLNTGELFF.